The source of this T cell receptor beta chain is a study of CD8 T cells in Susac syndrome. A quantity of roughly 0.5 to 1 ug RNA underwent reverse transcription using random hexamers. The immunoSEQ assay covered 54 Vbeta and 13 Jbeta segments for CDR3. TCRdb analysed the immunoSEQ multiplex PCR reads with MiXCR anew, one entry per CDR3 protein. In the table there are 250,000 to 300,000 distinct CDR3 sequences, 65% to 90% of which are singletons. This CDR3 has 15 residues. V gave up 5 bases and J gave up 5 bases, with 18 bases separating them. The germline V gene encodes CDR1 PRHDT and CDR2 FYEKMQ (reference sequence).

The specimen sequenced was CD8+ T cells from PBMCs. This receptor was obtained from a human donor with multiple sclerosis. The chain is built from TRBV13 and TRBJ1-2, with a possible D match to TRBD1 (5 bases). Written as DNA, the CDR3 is TGTGCCAGCAGCACCATTACAGGACCCACATATGGCTACACCTTC. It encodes CASSTITGPTYGYTF.